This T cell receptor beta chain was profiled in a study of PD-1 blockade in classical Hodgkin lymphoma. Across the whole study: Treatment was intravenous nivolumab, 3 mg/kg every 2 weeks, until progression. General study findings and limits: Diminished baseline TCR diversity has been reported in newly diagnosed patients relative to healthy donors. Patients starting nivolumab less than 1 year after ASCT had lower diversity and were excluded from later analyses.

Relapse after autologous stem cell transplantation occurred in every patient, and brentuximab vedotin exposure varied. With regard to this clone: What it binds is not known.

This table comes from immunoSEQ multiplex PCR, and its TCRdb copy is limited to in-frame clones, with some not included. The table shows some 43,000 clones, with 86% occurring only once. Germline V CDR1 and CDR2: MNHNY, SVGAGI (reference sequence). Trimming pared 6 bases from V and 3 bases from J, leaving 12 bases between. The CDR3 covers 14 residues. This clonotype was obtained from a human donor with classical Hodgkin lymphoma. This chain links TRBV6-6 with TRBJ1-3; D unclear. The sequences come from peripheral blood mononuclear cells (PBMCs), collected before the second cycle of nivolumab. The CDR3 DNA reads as TGTGCCAGCAGGCCCGATAGGAGTGGAAACACCATATATTTT. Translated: CASRPDRSGNTIYF.